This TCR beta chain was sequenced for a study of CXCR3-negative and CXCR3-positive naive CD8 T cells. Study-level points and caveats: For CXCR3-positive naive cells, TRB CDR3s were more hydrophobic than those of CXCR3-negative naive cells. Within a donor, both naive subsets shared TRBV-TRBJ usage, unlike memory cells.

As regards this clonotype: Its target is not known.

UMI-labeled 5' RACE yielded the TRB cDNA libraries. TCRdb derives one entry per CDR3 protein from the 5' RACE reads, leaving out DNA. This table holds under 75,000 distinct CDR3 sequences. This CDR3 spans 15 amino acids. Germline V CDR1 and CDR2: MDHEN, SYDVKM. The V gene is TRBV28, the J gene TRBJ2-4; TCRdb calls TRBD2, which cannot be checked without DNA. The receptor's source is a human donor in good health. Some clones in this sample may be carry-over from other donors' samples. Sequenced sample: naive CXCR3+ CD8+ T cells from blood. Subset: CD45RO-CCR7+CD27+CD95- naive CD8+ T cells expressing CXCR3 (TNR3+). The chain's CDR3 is CASSLPRQPTPIQYF.